These T cell receptor beta chains were read from a single sample in a study of shared clonotypes between healthy human individuals. Data came from immunoSEQ multiplex PCR; TCRdb stores just in-frame clones and leaves some out. This repertoire shows hundreds of thousands of clones, 73% found once; its top ten account for around 1.8%. The sequenced sample was memory CD4+ T cells sorted from blood. These TCRs come from a woman in her thirties in good health. CDR3s include the opening cysteine and the closing phenylalanine or tryptophan. The D gene is left open where the match is weak. Rows give clone size only sometimes, using once, few, many, or a class for an expanded clone.

>14|NA|NA|TRBV7-9|TRBJ2-2
TGTGCGGGCATCAGGGATCCCAACACCGGGGAGCTGTTTTTT
CAGIRDPNTGELFF
>14|few|NA|TRBV7-9|TRBJ2-3
TGTGCCAGCAGCTTGGCCGGGTTCGGAGATACGCAGTATTTT
CASSLAGFGDTQYF
>11|NA|NA|TRBV5-8|TRBJ2-1
TGTGCCAGCAGCTTGGGCTACGTAGGGTTCTTC
CASSLGYVGFF
>13|once|NA|TRBV30|TRBJ1-1
TGTGCCTGGACCCGGACGGTGAACACTGAAGCTTTCTTT
CAWTRTVNTEAFF
>16|NA|TRBD1|TRBV5-8|TRBJ2-7
TGTGCCAGCAGCTACACATTCGGGACAGGAGGGTCCGAGCAGTACTTC
CASSYTFGTGGSEQYF
>17|NA|TRBD1|TRBV5-8|TRBJ1-2
TGTGCCAGCAGCTTGGTGGGGACAGGGGCCTCTTTCTATGGCTACACCTTC
CASSLVGTGASFYGYTF
>13|NA|NA|TRBV11-2|TRBJ2-1
TGTGCCAGCAGCGAAATTCCGGGTAATGAGCAGTTCTTC
CASSEIPGNEQFF
>14|few|TRBD2|TRBV5-1|TRBJ2-1
TGCGCCAGCAGCCCCGGGACTAGCGGGATCGAGCAGTTCTTC
CASSPGTSGIEQFF
>12|NA|NA|TRBV30|TRBJ2-5
TGTGCCTGGAGTGGGGGCCTGGCGACCCAGTACTTC
CAWSGGLATQYF
>12|NA|NA|TRBV6-1|TRBJ2-1
TGTGCCAGCAGTGAAGCGGGGGGTGAGCAGTTCTTC
CASSEAGGEQFF
>14|NA|NA|TRBV6-6|TRBJ1-1
TGTGCCAGCAGTTACTACGGAGGGGGTTCTGAAGCTTTCTTT
CASSYYGGGSEAFF
>14|NA|NA|TRBV29-1|TRBJ2-1
TGCAGCGTTGATGGCAGCAGCTCCTACAATGAGCAGTTCTTC
CSVDGSSSYNEQFF
>15|NA|NA|TRBV28|TRBJ1-1
TGTGCCAGCACCCCCTCGGGGGAGGCGAACACTGAAGCTTTCTTT
CASTPSGEANTEAFF
>16|NA|TRBD2|TRBV4-1|TRBJ2-1
TGCGCCAGCAGCCAAGATTATGGCGGGAGATACAATGAGCAGTTCTTC
CASSQDYGGRYNEQFF
>15|few|TRBD1|TRBV6-1|TRBJ1-5
TGTGCCAGCAGCCCCGACAGGGGACGGAATCAGCCCCAGCATTTT
CASSPDRGRNQPQHF
>16|few|NA|TRBV4-1|TRBJ1-5
TGCGCCAGCAGCCAAGATCTAAGGCAGGGGAATCAGCCCCAGCATTTT
CASSQDLRQGNQPQHF
>16|NA|NA|TRBV5-4|TRBJ2-3
TGTGCCAGCAGCTTGAGGACGGGAGTGAGCACAGATACGCAGTATTTT
CASSLRTGVSTDTQYF
>14|NA|TRBD1|TRBV6-1|TRBJ1-5
TGTGCCAGCCAGACAGGGCTTGGGAATCAGCCCCAGCATTTT
CASQTGLGNQPQHF
>17|NA|TRBD1|TRBV19|TRBJ2-2
TGTGCCAGTAGTACCCATCTGACAGGGGATAGGACCGGGGAGCTGTTTTTT
CASSTHLTGDRTGELFF
>14|NA|TRBD1|TRBV9|TRBJ1-2
TGTGCCAGCAGCGGCCGGGGACAGGGGGATGGCTACACCTTC
CASSGRGQGDGYTF
>12|few|NA|TRBV29-1|TRBJ2-7
TGCAGCGTTGTGGCGGATTACTACGAGCAGTACTTC
CSVVADYYEQYF
>12|NA|NA|TRBV27|TRBJ2-2
TGTGCCAGCAGTTTCAGGACCGGGGAGCTGTTTTTT
CASSFRTGELFF
>15|few|NA|TRBV28|TRBJ2-1
TGTGCCAGCAGTTACCGGGGCGCGTCCTACAATGAGCAGTTCTTC
CASSYRGASYNEQFF
>16|NA|NA|TRBV28|TRBJ2-7
TGTGCCAGCAGTTTTCCTCCGGGACTGATGTCCTACGAGCAGTACTTC
CASSFPPGLMSYEQYF
>11|NA|NA|TRBV29-1|TRBJ1-1
TGCAGCGGATATAGAAACACTGAAGCTTTCTTT
CSGYRNTEAFF
>15|NA|TRBD1|TRBV18|TRBJ1-2
TGTGCCAGCTCACCTGGGACAGGGCGAGGGTATGGCTACACCTTC
CASSPGTGRGYGYTF
>12|NA|NA|TRBV5-5|TRBJ2-7
TGTGCCAGCACGGGGGGCGTCTACGAGCAGTACTTC
CASTGGVYEQYF
>17|NA|NA|TRBV11-2|TRBJ2-3
TGTGCCAGCAGCTTCGGAACCGGCTTGGAGGGCACAGATACGCAGTATTTT
CASSFGTGLEGTDTQYF
>15|few|NA|TRBV6-5|TRBJ1-2
TGTGCCAGCAGTTACGCCACCTTGGGGGAGGAGGGCTACACCTTC
CASSYATLGEEGYTF
>13|NA|NA|TRBV10-2|TRBJ2-7
TGCGCCAGCAGTGAGCCGGGGGCCTACGAGCAGTACTTC
CASSEPGAYEQYF
>17|NA|TRBD2|TRBV25-1|TRBJ2-3
TGTGCCAGCAGTGGCCGAACAGCGGGAGGGTACACAGATACGCAGTATTTT
CASSGRTAGGYTDTQYF
>13|NA|NA|TRBV4-2|TRBJ2-7
TGTGCCAGCAGTTTGGACACCTCCTACGAGCAGTACTTC
CASSLDTSYEQYF
>15|once|TRBD1|TRBV5-1|TRBJ1-1
TGCGCCAGCAGCCTACGGGAAGAAGGGGGCGGTGAAGCTTTCTTT
CASSLREEGGGEAFF